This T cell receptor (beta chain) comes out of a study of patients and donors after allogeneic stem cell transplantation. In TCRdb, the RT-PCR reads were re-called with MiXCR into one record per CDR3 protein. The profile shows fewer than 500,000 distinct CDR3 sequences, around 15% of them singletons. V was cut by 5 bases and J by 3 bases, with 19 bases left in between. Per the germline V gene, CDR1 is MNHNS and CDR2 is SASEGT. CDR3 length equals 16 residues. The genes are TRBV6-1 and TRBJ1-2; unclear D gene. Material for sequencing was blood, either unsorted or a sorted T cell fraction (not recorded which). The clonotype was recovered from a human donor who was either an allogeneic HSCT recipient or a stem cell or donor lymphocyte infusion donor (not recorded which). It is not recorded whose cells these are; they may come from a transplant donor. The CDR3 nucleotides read TGTGCCAGCAGTCCAGCCCAAGTACCCCAGTACTATGGCTACACCTTC. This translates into CASSPAQVPQYYGYTF.